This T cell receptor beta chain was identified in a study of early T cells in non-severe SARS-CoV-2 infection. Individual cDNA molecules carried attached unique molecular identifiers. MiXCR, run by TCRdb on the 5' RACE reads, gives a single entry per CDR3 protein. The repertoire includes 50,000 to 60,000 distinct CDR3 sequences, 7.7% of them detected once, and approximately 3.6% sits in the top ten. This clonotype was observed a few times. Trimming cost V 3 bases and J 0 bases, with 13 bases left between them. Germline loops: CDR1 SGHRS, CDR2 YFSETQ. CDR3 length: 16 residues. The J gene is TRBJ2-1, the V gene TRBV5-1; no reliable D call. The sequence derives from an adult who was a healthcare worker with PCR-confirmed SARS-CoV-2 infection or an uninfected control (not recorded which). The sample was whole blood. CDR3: CASSYRGLDSYNEQFF. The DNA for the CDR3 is TGCGCCAGCAGCTACCGTGGGCTGGACTCCTACAATGAGCAGTTCTTC. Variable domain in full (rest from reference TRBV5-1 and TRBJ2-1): KAGVTQTPRYLIKTRGQQVTLSCSPISGHRSVSWYQQTPGQGLQFLFEYFSETQRNKGNFPGRFSGRQFSNSRSEMNVSTLELGDSALYLCASSYRGLDSYNEQFFGPGTRLTVL.